Listed below are T cell receptor beta chains from one sample, sequenced in a study of identical twins. TCRdb re-called the 5' RACE reads through MiXCR, storing one row per CDR3 protein. The sample records hundreds of thousands of distinct CDR3 sequences, 21% being singletons. The same sample was also used in a study of T cells expressing NK-cell markers.

Source material: PBMCs. The receptors shown here come from a woman aged 18-29 years in good health. CDR3s include the opening cysteine and the closing phenylalanine or tryptophan. The order of the fields is J gene, clone size, V gene, D gene, CDR3 DNA, CDR3 protein. A D gene is named only where the DNA matches it firmly. The size field is filled for only some rows; it gives once, few, many or a size class.

j_gene: TRBJ2-7; abundance: NA; v_gene: TRBV4-3; d_gene: NA; CDR3nt: TGCGCCAGCAGCCCATTTGGCAGGGAGGAGATCTACGAGCAGTACTTC; CDR3aa: CASSPFGREEIYEQYF
j_gene: TRBJ2-3; abundance: many; v_gene: TRBV12-3/TRBV12-4; d_gene: TRBD2; CDR3nt: TGTGCCAGCAGCCCACTAGCGGGGGGCACAGATACGCAGTATTTT; CDR3aa: CASSPLAGGTDTQYF
j_gene: TRBJ2-7; abundance: NA; v_gene: TRBV5-1; d_gene: NA; CDR3nt: TGCGCCAGCAGCTTGGCCCAGTTCTACGAGCAGTACTTC; CDR3aa: CASSLAQFYEQYF
j_gene: TRBJ2-7; abundance: NA; v_gene: TRBV6-6; d_gene: NA; CDR3nt: TGTGCCAGCAGTTACGATTACGACGAGCAGTACTTC; CDR3aa: CASSYDYDEQYF
j_gene: TRBJ2-7; abundance: once; v_gene: TRBV10-2; d_gene: NA; CDR3nt: TGCGCCAGCAGTGAGTCTTGGGGGGAGCAGTACTTC; CDR3aa: CASSESWGEQYF
j_gene: TRBJ1-3; abundance: few; v_gene: TRBV10-3; d_gene: NA; CDR3nt: TGTGCCATCAGTGAGGATCCGGGGAACACCATATATTTT; CDR3aa: CAISEDPGNTIYF
j_gene: TRBJ2-6; abundance: few; v_gene: TRBV6-5; d_gene: NA; CDR3nt: TGTGCCAGCAGTTACTCGGGTAGAACCAATAACGTCCTGACTTTC; CDR3aa: CASSYSGRTNNVLTF
j_gene: TRBJ1-1; abundance: NA; v_gene: TRBV12-3/TRBV12-4; d_gene: NA; CDR3nt: TGTGCCAGCAGTTGGGAGTTCTCGAACACTGAAGCTTTCTTT; CDR3aa: CASSWEFSNTEAFF
j_gene: TRBJ2-7; abundance: NA; v_gene: TRBV6-2/TRBV6-3; d_gene: NA; CDR3nt: TGTGCCAGCAGTGATTTGACAGACGAGCAGTACTTC; CDR3aa: CASSDLTDEQYF
j_gene: TRBJ2-7; abundance: many; v_gene: TRBV20-1; d_gene: NA; CDR3nt: TGCAGTGCTAGTCGTCAGGGCACATTGTCCTACGAGCAGTACTTC; CDR3aa: CSASRQGTLSYEQYF
j_gene: TRBJ2-1; abundance: NA; v_gene: TRBV5-1; d_gene: NA; CDR3nt: TGCGCCAGCAGCTTGAGTTATAGCACGTTCTTC; CDR3aa: CASSLSYSTFF
j_gene: TRBJ1-5; abundance: many; v_gene: TRBV19; d_gene: NA; CDR3nt: TGTGCCAGTAGGAAAGTGGGCAATCAGCCCCAGCATTTT; CDR3aa: CASRKVGNQPQHF
j_gene: TRBJ2-1; abundance: NA; v_gene: TRBV27; d_gene: NA; CDR3nt: TGTGCCAGCAACACGGGACAACGACTCAATGAGCAGTTCTTC; CDR3aa: CASNTGQRLNEQFF
j_gene: TRBJ2-1; abundance: many; v_gene: TRBV25-1; d_gene: NA; CDR3nt: TGTGCCAGCAGTGGCCTAGGCTACAATGAGCAGTTCTTC; CDR3aa: CASSGLGYNEQFF
j_gene: TRBJ2-1; abundance: NA; v_gene: TRBV20-1; d_gene: TRBD2; CDR3nt: TGCAGTGCAGGCGGGAGTAGTCTGGTCAATGAGCAGTTCTTC; CDR3aa: CSAGGSSLVNEQFF
j_gene: TRBJ2-3; abundance: few; v_gene: TRBV7-6; d_gene: NA; CDR3nt: TGTGCCAGCAGCTTAGCGCAGGGGAACACAGATACGCAGTATTTT; CDR3aa: CASSLAQGNTDTQYF
j_gene: TRBJ2-1; abundance: NA; v_gene: TRBV9; d_gene: NA; CDR3nt: TGTGCCAGCAGTGAACCTAAGGGGGGGACTATTTACAATGAGCAGTTCTTC; CDR3aa: CASSEPKGGTIYNEQFF
j_gene: TRBJ2-7; abundance: few; v_gene: TRBV20-1; d_gene: NA; CDR3nt: TGCAGTGCTAGCGAGGCCTCCCACTCCTACGAGCAGTACTTC; CDR3aa: CSASEASHSYEQYF
j_gene: TRBJ2-3; abundance: few; v_gene: TRBV29-1; d_gene: NA; CDR3nt: TGCAGCGTTGAATTTAACAGTCGAAGCACAGATACGCAGTATTTT; CDR3aa: CSVEFNSRSTDTQYF
j_gene: TRBJ1-5; abundance: NA; v_gene: TRBV6-5; d_gene: TRBD1; CDR3nt: TGTGCCAGCAGTTCCCGACAGGGAAATCAGCCCCAGCATTTT; CDR3aa: CASSSRQGNQPQHF
j_gene: TRBJ2-2; abundance: few; v_gene: TRBV12-3/TRBV12-4; d_gene: TRBD2; CDR3nt: TGTGCCAGCAGTTCGACTAGCGGGGGGTGGATCGGGGAGCTGTTTTTT; CDR3aa: CASSSTSGGWIGELFF
j_gene: TRBJ1-1; abundance: few; v_gene: TRBV11-3; d_gene: NA; CDR3nt: TGTGCCAGCAGCTTAGGGGGCTTCGACAGAGACACTGAAGCTTTCTTT; CDR3aa: CASSLGGFDRDTEAFF
j_gene: TRBJ1-1; abundance: few; v_gene: TRBV20-1; d_gene: NA; CDR3nt: TGCAGTGCTAGAGATCGTCGCGGGAATACTGAAGCTTTCTTT; CDR3aa: CSARDRRGNTEAFF
j_gene: TRBJ2-1; abundance: few; v_gene: TRBV5-1; d_gene: NA; CDR3nt: TGCGCCAGCAGCTTGTATGGGGGTGAGGGCAATGAGCAGTTCTTC; CDR3aa: CASSLYGGEGNEQFF
j_gene: TRBJ2-7; abundance: few; v_gene: TRBV20-1; d_gene: NA; CDR3nt: TGCAGTGCTAGGGGGAAGAATGCGGGAACATACGAGCAGTACTTC; CDR3aa: CSARGKNAGTYEQYF
j_gene: TRBJ2-5; abundance: NA; v_gene: TRBV25-1; d_gene: NA; CDR3nt: TGTGCCAGCACAAGGGACCTGTTCCAAGAGACCCAGTACTTC; CDR3aa: CASTRDLFQETQYF
j_gene: TRBJ2-5; abundance: many; v_gene: TRBV7-2; d_gene: NA; CDR3nt: TGTGCCAGCAGCTTAGCCGTCGGGCTCCAAGAGACCCAGTACTTC; CDR3aa: CASSLAVGLQETQYF
j_gene: TRBJ2-3; abundance: NA; v_gene: TRBV7-8; d_gene: NA; CDR3nt: TGTGCCAGCAGCTTAGCGTTCCCTAGCACAGATACGCAGTATTTT; CDR3aa: CASSLAFPSTDTQYF
j_gene: TRBJ2-1; abundance: NA; v_gene: TRBV12-3/TRBV12-4; d_gene: TRBD2; CDR3nt: TGTGCCAGCACCCAACTAGCGCAAAGCTCCTACAATGAGCAGTTCTTC; CDR3aa: CASTQLAQSSYNEQFF
j_gene: TRBJ2-2; abundance: few; v_gene: TRBV12-3/TRBV12-4; d_gene: NA; CDR3nt: TGTGCCAGCAGTCGACGCGAACCCCCGGGGCTGTTTTTT; CDR3aa: CASSRREPPGLFF
j_gene: TRBJ2-3; abundance: NA; v_gene: TRBV10-3; d_gene: NA; CDR3nt: TGTGCCATCAGTGGAGGGGTCAGCACAGATACGCAGTATTTT; CDR3aa: CAISGGVSTDTQYF
j_gene: TRBJ2-1; abundance: NA; v_gene: TRBV20-1; d_gene: NA; CDR3nt: TGCAGTGCTCTCATACTAGCAATTCCGTCCTACAATGAGCAGTTCTTC; CDR3aa: CSALILAIPSYNEQFF
j_gene: TRBJ2-7; abundance: NA; v_gene: TRBV6-1; d_gene: TRBD1; CDR3nt: TGTGCCAGCAGTGAGCGACAGGGCACCTACGAGCAGTACTTC; CDR3aa: CASSERQGTYEQYF
j_gene: TRBJ2-5; abundance: few; v_gene: TRBV5-1; d_gene: NA; CDR3nt: TGCGCCAGCAGCCTCACAGGGAGCCAAGAGACCCAGTACTTC; CDR3aa: CASSLTGSQETQYF
j_gene: TRBJ2-1; abundance: NA; v_gene: TRBV24-1; d_gene: NA; CDR3nt: TGTGCCACCAGTGATTGGGGAGGCGAGCAGTTCTTC; CDR3aa: CATSDWGGEQFF
j_gene: TRBJ1-4; abundance: NA; v_gene: TRBV18; d_gene: NA; CDR3nt: TGTGCCAGCTCACAGGGGATTAAAGAAAAACTGTTTTTT; CDR3aa: CASSQGIKEKLFF
j_gene: TRBJ1-1; abundance: few; v_gene: TRBV10-3; d_gene: NA; CDR3nt: TGTGCCACCTCAGGGGTCATGAACACTGAAGCTTTCTTT; CDR3aa: CATSGVMNTEAFF
j_gene: TRBJ2-3; abundance: NA; v_gene: TRBV5-1; d_gene: TRBD2; CDR3nt: TGCGCCAGCAGCGTAGCGGGAGACACAGATACGCAGTATTTT; CDR3aa: CASSVAGDTDTQYF
j_gene: TRBJ1-4; abundance: NA; v_gene: TRBV5-1; d_gene: NA; CDR3nt: TGCGCCAGCAGCTTGGCCGAAGGAAAACTGTTTTTT; CDR3aa: CASSLAEGKLFF
j_gene: TRBJ2-7; abundance: many; v_gene: TRBV6-1; d_gene: TRBD1; CDR3nt: TGTGCCAGCAGTCGTCCTTTAGGGACAGGGGAGTCCCACGAGCAGTACTTC; CDR3aa: CASSRPLGTGESHEQYF
j_gene: TRBJ2-1; abundance: NA; v_gene: TRBV11-2; d_gene: NA; CDR3nt: TGTGCCAGCAGGTCCATCTACAATGAGCAGTTCTTC; CDR3aa: CASRSIYNEQFF
j_gene: TRBJ2-3; abundance: NA; v_gene: TRBV20-1; d_gene: TRBD2; CDR3nt: TGCAGGCCATCACCGGGACTAGCAACAGATACGCAGTATTTT; CDR3aa: CRPSPGLATDTQYF
j_gene: TRBJ2-1; abundance: few; v_gene: TRBV9; d_gene: NA; CDR3nt: TGTGCCAGCAGCGTCTCCGCCGGGGGCGGGGTAACCAATGAGCAGTTCTTC; CDR3aa: CASSVSAGGGVTNEQFF
j_gene: TRBJ2-1; abundance: NA; v_gene: TRBV10-3; d_gene: TRBD2; CDR3nt: TGTGCCGTTAGCGGGGGGTCCTACAATGAGCAGTTCTTC; CDR3aa: CAVSGGSYNEQFF
j_gene: TRBJ2-5; abundance: few; v_gene: TRBV4-3; d_gene: NA; CDR3nt: TGCGCCAGCAGCCAAGCGGGCGGAGAGACCCAGTACTTC; CDR3aa: CASSQAGGETQYF